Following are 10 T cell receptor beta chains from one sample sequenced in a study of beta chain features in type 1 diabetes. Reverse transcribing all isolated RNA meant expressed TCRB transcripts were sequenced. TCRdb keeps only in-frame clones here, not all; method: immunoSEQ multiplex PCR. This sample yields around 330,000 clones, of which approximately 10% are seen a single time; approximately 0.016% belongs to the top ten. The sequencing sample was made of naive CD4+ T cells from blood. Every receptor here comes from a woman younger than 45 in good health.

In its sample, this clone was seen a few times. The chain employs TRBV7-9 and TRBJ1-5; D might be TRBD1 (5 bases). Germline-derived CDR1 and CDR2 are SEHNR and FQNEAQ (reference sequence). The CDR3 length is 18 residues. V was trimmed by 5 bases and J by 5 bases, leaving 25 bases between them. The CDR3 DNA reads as TGTGCCAGCAGCCGAGCCTGGAGTCAGCTCCGGGGGGATCAGCCCCAGCATTTT. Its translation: CASSRAWSQLRGDQPQHF. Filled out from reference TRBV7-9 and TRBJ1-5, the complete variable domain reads DTGVSQNPRHKITKRGQNVTFRCDPISEHNRLYWYRQTLGQGPEFLTYFQNEAQLEKSRLLSDRFSAERPKGSFSTLEIQRTEQGDSAMYLCASSRAWSQLRGDQPQHFGDGTRLSIL.

The CDR3 sequence is CASSRAAGYGANVLTF. For the CDR3, the DNA is TGTGCCAGCAGTCGGGCCGCGGGATATGGGGCCAACGTCCTGACTTTC. The chain uses TRBV11-2 and TRBJ2-6, with D perhaps TRBD2 (6 bases). Germline-derived CDR1 and CDR2 are SGHAT and FQNNGV. The V gene lost 6 bases and the J gene lost 3 bases, with 15 bases spanning the gap. This CDR3 has 16 residues.

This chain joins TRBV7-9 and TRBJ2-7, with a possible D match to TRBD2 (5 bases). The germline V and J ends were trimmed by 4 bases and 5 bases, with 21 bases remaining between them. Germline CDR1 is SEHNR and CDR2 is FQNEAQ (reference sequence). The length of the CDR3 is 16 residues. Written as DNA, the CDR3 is TGTGCCAGCAGCTCCTTATTCCGTTCTGAGGGAGACGAGCAGTACTTC. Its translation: CASSSLFRSEGDEQYF.

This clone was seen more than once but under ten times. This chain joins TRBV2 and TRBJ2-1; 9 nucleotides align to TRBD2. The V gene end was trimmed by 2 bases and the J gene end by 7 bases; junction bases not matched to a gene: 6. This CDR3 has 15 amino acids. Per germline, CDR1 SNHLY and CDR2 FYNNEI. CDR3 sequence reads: CASSEWASGINEQFF. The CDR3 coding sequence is TGTGCCAGCAGTGAATGGGCTAGCGGGATAAATGAGCAGTTCTTC.

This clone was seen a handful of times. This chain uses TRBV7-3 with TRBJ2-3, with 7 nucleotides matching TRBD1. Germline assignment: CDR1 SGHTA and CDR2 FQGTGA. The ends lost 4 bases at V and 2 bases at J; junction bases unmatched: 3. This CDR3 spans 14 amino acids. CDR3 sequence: CASSSGTVTDTQYF. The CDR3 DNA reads TGTGCCAGCAGCTCGGGGACAGTCACAGATACGCAGTATTTT. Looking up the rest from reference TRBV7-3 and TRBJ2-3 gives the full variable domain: GAGVSQTPSNKVTEKGKYVELRCDPISGHTALYWYRQSLGQGPEFLIYFQGTGAADDSGLPNDRFFAVRPEGSVSTLKIQRTERGDSAVYLCASSSGTVTDTQYFGPGTRLTVL.

In DNA form, the CDR3 reads TGTGCCAGCGGGAGCTCCTACGAGCAGTACTTC. It yields the protein CASGSSYEQYF. The chain recombines TRBV6-5 with TRBJ2-7, with D perhaps matching TRBD2 (5 bases). This CDR3 region has 11 residues. Between the trimmed V and J ends, which lost 8 bases and 0 bases, there was a span of 5 bases. Germline assignment: CDR1 MNHEY and CDR2 SVGAGI.

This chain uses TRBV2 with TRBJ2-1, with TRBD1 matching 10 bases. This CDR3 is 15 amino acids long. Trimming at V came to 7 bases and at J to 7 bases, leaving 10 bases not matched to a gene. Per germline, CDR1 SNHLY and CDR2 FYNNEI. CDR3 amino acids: CASKHPGQGKNEQFF. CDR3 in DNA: TGTGCCAGCAAACACCCGGGACAGGGGAAAAATGAGCAGTTCTTC. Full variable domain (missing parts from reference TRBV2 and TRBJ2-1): EPEVTQTPSHQVTQMGQEVILRCVPISNHLYFYWYRQILGQKVEFLVSFYNNEISEKSEIFDDQFSVERPDGSNFTLKIRSTKLEDSAMYFCASKHPGQGKNEQFFGPGTRLTVL.

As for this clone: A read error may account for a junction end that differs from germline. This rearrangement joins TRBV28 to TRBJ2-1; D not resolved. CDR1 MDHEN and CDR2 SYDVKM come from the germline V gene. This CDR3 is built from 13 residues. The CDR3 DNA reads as TGTGCCACCAGTCTTGCGGCCCTGGATGAGCAGTTCTTC. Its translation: CATSLAALDEQFF.

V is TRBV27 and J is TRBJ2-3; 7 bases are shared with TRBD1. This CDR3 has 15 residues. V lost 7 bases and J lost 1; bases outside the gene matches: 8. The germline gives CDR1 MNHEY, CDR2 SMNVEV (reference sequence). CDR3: CASTDPGTGTDTQYF. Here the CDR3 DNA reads TGTGCCAGCACCGATCCCGGGACAGGCACAGATACGCAGTATTTT.

In nucleotides, the CDR3 is TGTGCCAGCAGTGAACGACAGGGTACCTACGAGCAGTACTTC. The encoded protein is CASSERQGTYEQYF. The V gene is TRBV6-1, the J gene TRBJ2-7, with 7 bases lining up with TRBD1. The germline V gene has CDR1 MNHNS and CDR2 SASEGT. Trimming cost V 2 bases and J 2 bases; bases outside gene matches: 3. The CDR3 covers 14 residues.